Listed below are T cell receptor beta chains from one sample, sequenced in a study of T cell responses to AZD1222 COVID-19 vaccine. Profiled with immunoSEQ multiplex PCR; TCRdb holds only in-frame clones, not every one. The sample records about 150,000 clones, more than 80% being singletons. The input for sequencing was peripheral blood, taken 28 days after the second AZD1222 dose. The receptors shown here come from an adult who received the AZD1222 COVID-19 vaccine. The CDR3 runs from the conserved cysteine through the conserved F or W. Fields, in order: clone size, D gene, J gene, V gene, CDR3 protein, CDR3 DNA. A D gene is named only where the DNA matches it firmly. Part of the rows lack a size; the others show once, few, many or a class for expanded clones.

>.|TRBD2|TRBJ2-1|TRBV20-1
CSASQREGYNEQFF
TGCAGTGCTAGTCAGCGGGAGGGGTACAATGAGCAGTTCTTC
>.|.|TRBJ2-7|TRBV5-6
CASSLAGKGYEQYF
TGTGCCAGCAGCTTGGCGGGGAAAGGATACGAGCAGTACTTC
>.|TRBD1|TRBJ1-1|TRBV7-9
CASSFPDRDGTEAFF
TGTGCCAGCAGCTTCCCCGACAGGGATGGAACTGAAGCTTTCTTT
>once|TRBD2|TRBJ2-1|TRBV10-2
CASEASGLSYNEQFF
TGCGCCAGCGAAGCCTCGGGACTAAGTTACAATGAGCAGTTCTTC
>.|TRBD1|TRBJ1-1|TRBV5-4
CASSRTGTENTEAFF
TGTGCCAGCAGCCGTACCGGGACAGAGAACACTGAAGCTTTCTTT
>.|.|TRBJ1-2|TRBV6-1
CASSEAGGLKGYTF
TGTGCCAGCAGTGAAGCCGGGGGGCTGAAAGGCTACACCTTC
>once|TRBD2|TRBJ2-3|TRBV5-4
CASSLAQRGPTDTQYF
TGTGCCAGCAGCTTGGCCCAGCGGGGCCCCACAGATACGCAGTATTTT
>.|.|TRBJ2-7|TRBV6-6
CASSEGPPAYEQYF
TGTGCCAGCTCCGAGGGGCCCCCGGCCTACGAGCAGTACTTC
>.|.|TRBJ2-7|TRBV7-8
CASSPFEGSGYEQYF
TGTGCCAGCAGCCCCTTTGAGGGTAGCGGCTACGAGCAGTACTTC
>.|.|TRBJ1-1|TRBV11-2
CASSLDGVNTEAFF
TGTGCCAGCAGCTTAGATGGCGTGAACACTGAAGCTTTCTTT
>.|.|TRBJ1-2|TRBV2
CASRGPPGGGYTF
TGTGCCAGCAGGGGGCCCCCTGGGGGTGGCTACACCTTC
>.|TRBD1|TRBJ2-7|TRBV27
CASSPPWRTGFSYEQYF
TGTGCCAGCAGTCCCCCGTGGAGGACAGGTTTCTCCTACGAGCAGTACTTC
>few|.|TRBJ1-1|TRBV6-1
CASSEHMSLSLNTEAFF
TGTGCCAGCAGTGAACATATGAGCTTGTCCCTTAACACTGAAGCTTTCTTT
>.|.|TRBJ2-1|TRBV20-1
CSAHRDFSFF
TGCAGTGCTCACCGGGACTTTTCGTTCTTC
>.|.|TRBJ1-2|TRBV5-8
CASSLSTGLYGYTF
TGTGCCAGCAGCTTGTCTACAGGGCTCTATGGCTACACCTTC
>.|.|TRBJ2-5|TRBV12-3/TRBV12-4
CASPQETQYF
TGTGCCAGCCCCCAAGAGACCCAGTACTTC
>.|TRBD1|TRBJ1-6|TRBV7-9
CASRQQGVNSPLHF
TGTGCCAGCAGACAGCAGGGGGTTAATTCACCCCTCCACTTT
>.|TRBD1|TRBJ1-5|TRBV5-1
CASSHSGQIGQPQHF
TGCGCCAGCAGCCACTCGGGACAGATCGGTCAGCCCCAGCATTTT
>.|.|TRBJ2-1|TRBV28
CASKGRYNEQFF
TGTGCCAGCAAAGGACGCTACAATGAGCAGTTCTTC
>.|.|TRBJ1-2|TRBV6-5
CASSYSGSSLYGYTF
TGTGCCAGCAGTTACTCAGGGAGCTCCCTCTATGGCTACACCTTC
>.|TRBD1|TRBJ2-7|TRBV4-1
CASSQTGGSTYEQYF
TGCGCCAGCAGCCAAACAGGGGGAAGCACCTACGAGCAGTACTTC
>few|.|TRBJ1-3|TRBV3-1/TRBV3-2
CASSQDPASSGNTIYF
TGTGCCAGCAGCCAAGATCCAGCGAGCTCTGGAAACACCATATATTTT
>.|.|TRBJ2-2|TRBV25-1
CASSGQSNTGELFF
TGTGCCAGCAGTGGACAGTCGAACACCGGGGAGCTGTTTTTT
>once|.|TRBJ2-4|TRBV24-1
CATSDSKNIQYF
TGTGCCACCAGTGATTCTAAAAACATTCAGTACTTC
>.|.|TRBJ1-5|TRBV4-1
CASSQDPAVDQPQHF
TGCGCCAGCAGCCAAGATCCGGCAGTAGATCAGCCCCAGCATTTT
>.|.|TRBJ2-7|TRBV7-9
CASSLTGYEQYF
TGTGCCAGCAGCTTGACAGGATACGAGCAGTACTTC
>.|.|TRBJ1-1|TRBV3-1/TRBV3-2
CASSQGKGGTEAFF
TGTGCCAGCAGCCAAGGTAAAGGGGGGACTGAAGCTTTCTTT
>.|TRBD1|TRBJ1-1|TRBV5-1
CASSPGAGTGAENTEAFF
TGCGCCAGCAGCCCTGGTGCCGGGACAGGGGCCGAGAACACTGAAGCTTTCTTT
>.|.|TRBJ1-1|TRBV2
CASSDNRWNTEAFF
TGTGCCAGCAGTGACAACAGGTGGAACACTGAAGCTTTCTTT
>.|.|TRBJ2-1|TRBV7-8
CASSAGVVGYNEQFF
TGTGCCAGCAGCGCAGGCGTAGTTGGCTACAATGAGCAGTTCTTC
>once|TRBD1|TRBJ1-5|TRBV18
CASSLRGGGQPQHF
TGTGCCAGCTCTCTACGAGGGGGCGGCCAGCCCCAGCATTTT
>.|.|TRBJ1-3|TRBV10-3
CASRPGGISGNTIYF
TGTGCCTCTAGACCGGGGGGTATCTCTGGAAACACCATATATTTT
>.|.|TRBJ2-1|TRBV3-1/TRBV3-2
CASSFYRDTLDEQFF
TGTGCCAGCAGCTTTTACCGGGACACCTTAGATGAGCAGTTCTTC
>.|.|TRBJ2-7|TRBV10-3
CAIQGGSYEQYF
TGTGCCATCCAAGGGGGGTCCTACGAGCAGTACTTC
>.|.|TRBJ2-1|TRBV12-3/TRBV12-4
CASSGRGGQFF
TGTGCCAGCAGCGGACGTGGGGGGCAGTTCTTC
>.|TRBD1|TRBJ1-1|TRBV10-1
CATGTGVGTEAFF
TGCGCCACCGGGACAGGGGTTGGCACTGAAGCTTTCTTT
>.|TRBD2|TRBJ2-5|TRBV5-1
CASAVIPLAGGETQYF
TGCGCCAGTGCCGTAATCCCCCTAGCGGGAGGAGAGACCCAGTACTTC
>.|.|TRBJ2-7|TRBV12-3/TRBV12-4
CASSFKARSEQYF
TGTGCCAGCAGTTTTAAGGCCCGGTCGGAGCAGTACTTC
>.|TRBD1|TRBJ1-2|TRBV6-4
CASRPSTGVQNYGYTF
TGTGCCAGCAGACCCTCGACAGGGGTCCAAAACTATGGCTACACCTTC
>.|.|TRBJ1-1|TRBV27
CASSPTPLNTEAFF
TGTGCCAGCAGCCCAACACCACTGAACACTGAAGCTTTCTTT
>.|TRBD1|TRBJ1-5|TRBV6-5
CASSRQGADQPQHF
TGTGCCAGCAGTCGACAGGGGGCCGATCAGCCCCAGCATTTT
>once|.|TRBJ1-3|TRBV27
CASSGGPGNTIYF
TGTGCCAGCAGCGGGGGGCCGGGAAACACCATATATTTT
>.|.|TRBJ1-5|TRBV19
CASSIVNQPQHF
TGTGCCAGTAGTATAGTTAATCAGCCCCAGCATTTT
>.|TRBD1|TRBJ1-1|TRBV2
CASIGDRGSTEAFF
TGTGCCAGCATCGGAGACAGGGGGAGCACTGAAGCTTTCTTT
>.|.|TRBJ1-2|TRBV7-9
CASSRQGPGYTF
TGTGCCAGCAGTAGGCAGGGTCCCGGCTACACCTTC
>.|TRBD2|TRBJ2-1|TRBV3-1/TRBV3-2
CASSPRRLGAGDGEQFF
TGTGCCAGCAGCCCTCGGCGCCTCGGGGCGGGGGACGGTGAGCAGTTCTTC